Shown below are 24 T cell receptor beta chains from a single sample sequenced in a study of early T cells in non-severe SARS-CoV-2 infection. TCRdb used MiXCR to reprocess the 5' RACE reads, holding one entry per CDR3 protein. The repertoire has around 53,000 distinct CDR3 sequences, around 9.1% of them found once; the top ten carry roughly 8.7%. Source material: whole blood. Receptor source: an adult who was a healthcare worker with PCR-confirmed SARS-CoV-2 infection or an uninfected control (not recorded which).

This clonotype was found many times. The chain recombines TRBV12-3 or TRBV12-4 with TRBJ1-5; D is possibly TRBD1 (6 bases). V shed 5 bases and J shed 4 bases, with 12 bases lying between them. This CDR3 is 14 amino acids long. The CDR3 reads CASSPQGGNQPQHF. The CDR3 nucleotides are TGTGCCAGCAGTCCACAGGGAGGGAATCAGCCCCAGCATTTT.

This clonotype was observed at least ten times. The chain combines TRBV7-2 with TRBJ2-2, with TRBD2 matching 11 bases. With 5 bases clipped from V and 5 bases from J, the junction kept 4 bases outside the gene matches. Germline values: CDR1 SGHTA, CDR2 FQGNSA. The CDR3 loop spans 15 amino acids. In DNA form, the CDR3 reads TGTGCCAGCAGCCCACTAGCGGGAGAGACCGGGGAGCTGTTTTTT. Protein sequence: CASSPLAGETGELFF.

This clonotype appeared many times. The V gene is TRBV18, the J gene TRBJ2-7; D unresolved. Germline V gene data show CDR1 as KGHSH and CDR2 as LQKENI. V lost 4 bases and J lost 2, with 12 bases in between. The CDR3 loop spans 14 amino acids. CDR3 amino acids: CASSRAEKTYEQYF. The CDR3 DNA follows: TGTGCCAGCTCACGTGCGGAAAAAACCTACGAGCAGTACTTC.

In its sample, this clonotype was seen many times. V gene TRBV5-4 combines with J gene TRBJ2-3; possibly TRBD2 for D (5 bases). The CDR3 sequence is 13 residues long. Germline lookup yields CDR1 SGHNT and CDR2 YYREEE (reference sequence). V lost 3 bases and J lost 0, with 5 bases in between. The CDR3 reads CASSWTSTDTQYF. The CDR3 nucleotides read TGTGCCAGCAGCTGGACTAGCACAGATACGCAGTATTTT.

The CDR3 DNA reads TGTGCCAGCAGCTGGCAGACAAGGAAGAACACTGAAGCTTTCTTT. Amino acids: CASSWQTRKNTEAFF. The V call is TRBV5-6, the J call TRBJ1-1; D ambiguous. The CDR3 contains 15 residues. Germline V gene lookup returns CDR1 SGHDT and CDR2 YYEEEE. V shed 3 bases and J shed 1 base, with 13 bases lying between them.

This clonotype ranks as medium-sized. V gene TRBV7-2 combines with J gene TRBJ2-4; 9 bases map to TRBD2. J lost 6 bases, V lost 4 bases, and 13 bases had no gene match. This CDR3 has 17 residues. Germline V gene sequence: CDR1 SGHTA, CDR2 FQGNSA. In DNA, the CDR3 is TGTGCCAGCAGCTCGCCGTCGGCGGGAGGGGTATCAAACATTCAGTACTTC. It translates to CASSSPSAGGVSNIQYF.

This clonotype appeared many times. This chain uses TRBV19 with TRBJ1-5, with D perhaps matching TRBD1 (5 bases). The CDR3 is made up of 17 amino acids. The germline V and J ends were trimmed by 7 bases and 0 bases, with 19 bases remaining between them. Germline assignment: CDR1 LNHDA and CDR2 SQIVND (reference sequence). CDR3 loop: CASKVQGVGYSNQPQHF. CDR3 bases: TGTGCCAGTAAGGTTCAGGGCGTGGGGTATAGCAATCAGCCCCAGCATTTT.

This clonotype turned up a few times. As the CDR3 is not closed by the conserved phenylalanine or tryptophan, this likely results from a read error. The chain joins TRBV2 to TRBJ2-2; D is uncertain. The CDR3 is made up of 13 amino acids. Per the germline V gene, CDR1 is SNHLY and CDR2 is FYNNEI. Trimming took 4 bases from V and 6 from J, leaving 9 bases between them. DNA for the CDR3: TGTGCCAGCAGTGCAGAAACCTCCGGGGAGCTGTTTCTT. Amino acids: CASSAETSGELFL.

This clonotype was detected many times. Here the CDR3 reads CASSLLGIPEGSPLHF. In DNA form, the CDR3 reads TGTGCCAGCAGTTTACTAGGGATCCCGGAAGGGTCACCCCTCCACTTT. The V and J genes are TRBV27 and TRBJ1-6; D is unresolved. Per the germline V gene, CDR1 is MNHEY and CDR2 is SMNVEV (reference sequence). This CDR3 comprises 16 residues. With 2 bases removed from V and 10 bases from J, the gap between germline ends came to 18 bases.

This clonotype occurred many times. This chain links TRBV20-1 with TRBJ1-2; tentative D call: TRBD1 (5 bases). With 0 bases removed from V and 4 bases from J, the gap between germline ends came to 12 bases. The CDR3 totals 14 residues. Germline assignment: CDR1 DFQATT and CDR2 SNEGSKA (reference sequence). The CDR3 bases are TGCAGTGCTAGAGATGGGGCAGAACCCTATGGCTACACCTTC. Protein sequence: CSARDGAEPYGYTF.

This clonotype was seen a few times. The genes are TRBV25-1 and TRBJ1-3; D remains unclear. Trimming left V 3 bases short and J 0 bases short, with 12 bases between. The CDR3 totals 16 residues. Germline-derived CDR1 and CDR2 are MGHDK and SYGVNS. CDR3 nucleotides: TGTGCCAGCAGTGACTCGTCGCGGATCTCTGGAAACACCATATATTTT. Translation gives CASSDSSRISGNTIYF.

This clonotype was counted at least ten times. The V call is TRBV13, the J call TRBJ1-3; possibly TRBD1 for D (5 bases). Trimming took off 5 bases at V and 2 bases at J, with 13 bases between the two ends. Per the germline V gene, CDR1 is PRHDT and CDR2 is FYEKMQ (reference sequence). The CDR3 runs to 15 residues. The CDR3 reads CASSHDGGAGNTIYF. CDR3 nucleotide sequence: TGTGCCAGCAGCCACGATGGGGGAGCTGGAAACACCATATATTTT.

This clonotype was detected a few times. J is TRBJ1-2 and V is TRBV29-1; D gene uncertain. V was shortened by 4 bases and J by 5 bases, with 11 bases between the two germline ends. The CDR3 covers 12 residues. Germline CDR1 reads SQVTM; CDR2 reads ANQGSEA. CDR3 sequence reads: CSVVSVTYGYTF. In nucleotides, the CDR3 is TGCAGCGTTGTGTCCGTTACTTATGGCTACACCTTC.

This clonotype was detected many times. This chain's CDR3 is CASSLKQGADGYTF. CDR3 sequence (DNA): TGTGCCAGCAGCCTAAAACAGGGGGCCGATGGCTACACCTTC. This rearrangement joins TRBV7-6 to TRBJ1-2, with 9 bases aligning to TRBD1. The CDR3 covers 14 residues. V was pared by 5 bases and J by 6 bases, with 7 bases of the junction left unmatched. CDR1 SGHVS and CDR2 FNYEAQ come from the germline V gene.

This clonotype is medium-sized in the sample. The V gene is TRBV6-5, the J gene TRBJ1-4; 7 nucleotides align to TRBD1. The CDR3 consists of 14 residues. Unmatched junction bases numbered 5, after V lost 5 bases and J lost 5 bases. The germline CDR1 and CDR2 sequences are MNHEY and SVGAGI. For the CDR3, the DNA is TGTGCCAGCAGTACGGGACAGAAAAATGAAAAACTGTTTTTT. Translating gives CASSTGQKNEKLFF.

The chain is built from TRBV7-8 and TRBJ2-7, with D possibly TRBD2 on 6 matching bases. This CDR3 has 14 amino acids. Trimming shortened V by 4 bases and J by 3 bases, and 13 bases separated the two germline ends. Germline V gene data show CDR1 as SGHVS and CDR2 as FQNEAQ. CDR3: CASSSLGDFYEQYF. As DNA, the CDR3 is TGTGCCAGCAGCTCTTTAGGGGACTTCTACGAGCAGTACTTC.

The CDR3 here is CASRLAGGLNTQYF. The CDR3 DNA reads TGTGCCAGCAGACTAGCGGGAGGGTTGAATACGCAGTATTTT. This rearrangement joins TRBV25-1 to TRBJ2-3, with TRBD2 matching 13 bases. V shed 6 bases and J 7 bases; nucleotides not matched to a gene: 4. CDR3 length: 14 amino acids. Germline assignment: CDR1 MGHDK and CDR2 SYGVNS.

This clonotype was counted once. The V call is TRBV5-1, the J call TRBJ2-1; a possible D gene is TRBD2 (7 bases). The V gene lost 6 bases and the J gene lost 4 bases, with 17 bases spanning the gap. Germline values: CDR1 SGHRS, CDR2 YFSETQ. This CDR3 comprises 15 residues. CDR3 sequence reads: CASTASGGGYNEQFF. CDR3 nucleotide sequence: TGCGCCAGCACCGCTAGCGGAGGGGGATACAATGAGCAGTTCTTC.

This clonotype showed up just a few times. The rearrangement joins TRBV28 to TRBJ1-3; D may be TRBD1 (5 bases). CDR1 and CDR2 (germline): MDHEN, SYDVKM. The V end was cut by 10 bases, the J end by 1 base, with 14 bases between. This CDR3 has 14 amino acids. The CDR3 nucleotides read TGTGCCACCATACGGGGCGGGTCTGGAAACACCATATATTTT. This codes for CATIRGGSGNTIYF. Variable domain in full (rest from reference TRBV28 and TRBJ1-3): DVKVTQSSRYLVKRTGEKVFLECVQDMDHENMFWYRQDPGLGLRLIYFSYDVKMKEKGDIPEGYSVSREKKERFSLILESASTNQTSMYLCATIRGGSGNTIYFGEGSWLTVV.

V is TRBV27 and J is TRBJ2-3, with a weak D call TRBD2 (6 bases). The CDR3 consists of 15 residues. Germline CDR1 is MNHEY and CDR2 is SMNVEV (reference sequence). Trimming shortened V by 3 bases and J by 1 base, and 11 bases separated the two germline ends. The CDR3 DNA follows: TGTGCCAGCAGTTTGGAGGGTTTGGGCACAGATACGCAGTATTTT. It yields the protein CASSLEGLGTDTQYF.

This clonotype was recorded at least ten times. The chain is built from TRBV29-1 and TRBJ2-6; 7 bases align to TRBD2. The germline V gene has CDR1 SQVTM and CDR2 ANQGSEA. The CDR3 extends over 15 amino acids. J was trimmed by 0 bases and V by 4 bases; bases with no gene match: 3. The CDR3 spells CSVVPGGSGANVLTF. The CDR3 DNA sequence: TGCAGCGTTGTGCCGGGGGGCTCTGGGGCCAACGTCCTGACTTTC.

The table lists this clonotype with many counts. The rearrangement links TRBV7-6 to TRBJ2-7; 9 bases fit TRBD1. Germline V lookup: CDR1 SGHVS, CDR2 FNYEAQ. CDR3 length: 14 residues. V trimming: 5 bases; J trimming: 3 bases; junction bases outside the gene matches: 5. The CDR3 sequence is CASSPPGQGYEQYF. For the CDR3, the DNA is TGTGCCAGCAGCCCCCCGGGACAGGGCTACGAGCAGTACTTC.

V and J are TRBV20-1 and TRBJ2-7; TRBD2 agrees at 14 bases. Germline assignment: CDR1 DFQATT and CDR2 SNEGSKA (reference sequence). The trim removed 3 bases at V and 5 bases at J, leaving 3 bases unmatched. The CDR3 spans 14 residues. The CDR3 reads CSARRLAGGHEQYF. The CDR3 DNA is TGCAGTGCTAGGAGACTAGCGGGAGGGCACGAGCAGTACTTC.

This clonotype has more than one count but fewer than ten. The CDR3 nucleotides read TGTGCCAGCACCAGACTAGCGGGTAACACCGGGGAGCTGTTTTTT. Protein sequence: CASTRLAGNTGELFF. The chain joins TRBV6-4 to TRBJ2-2, with TRBD2 matching 10 bases. V shed 7 bases and J 2 bases; nucleotides not matched to a gene: 4. Germline CDR1 and CDR2: MRHNA and SNTAGT. The CDR3 contains 15 residues.